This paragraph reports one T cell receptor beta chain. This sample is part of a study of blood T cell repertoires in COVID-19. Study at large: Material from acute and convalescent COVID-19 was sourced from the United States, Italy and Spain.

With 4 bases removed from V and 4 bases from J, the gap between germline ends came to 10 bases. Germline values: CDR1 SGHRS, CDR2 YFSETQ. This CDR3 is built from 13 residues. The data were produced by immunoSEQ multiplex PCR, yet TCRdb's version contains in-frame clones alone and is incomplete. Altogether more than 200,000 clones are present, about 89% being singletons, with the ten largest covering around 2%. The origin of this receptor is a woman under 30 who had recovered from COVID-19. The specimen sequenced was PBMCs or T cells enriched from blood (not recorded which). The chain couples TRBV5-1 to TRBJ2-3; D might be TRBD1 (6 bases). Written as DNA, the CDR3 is TGCGCCAGCAGCGTCCAGGGGTCAGATACGCAGTATTTT. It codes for CASSVQGSDTQYF.